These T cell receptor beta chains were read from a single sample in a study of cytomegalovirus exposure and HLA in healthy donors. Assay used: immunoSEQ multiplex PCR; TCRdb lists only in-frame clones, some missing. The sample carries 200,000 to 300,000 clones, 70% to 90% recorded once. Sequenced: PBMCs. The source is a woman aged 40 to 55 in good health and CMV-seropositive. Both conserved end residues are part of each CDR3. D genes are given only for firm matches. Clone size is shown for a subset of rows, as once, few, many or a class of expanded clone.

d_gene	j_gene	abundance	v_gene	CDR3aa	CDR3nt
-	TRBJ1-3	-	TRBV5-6	CASSLAPIGLGNTIYF	TGTGCCAGCAGCTTGGCTCCCATTGGACTTGGAAACACCATATATTTT
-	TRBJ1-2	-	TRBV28	CASSYRDGYTF	TGTGCCAGCAGTTATCGGGATGGCTACACCTTC
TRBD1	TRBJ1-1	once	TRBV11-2	CASSPRTGANTEAFF	TGTGCCAGCAGCCCACGGACAGGGGCGAACACTGAAGCTTTCTTT
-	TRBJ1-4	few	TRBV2	CASRETGFNEKLFF	TGTGCCAGCAGGGAAACAGGATTTAATGAAAAACTGTTTTTT
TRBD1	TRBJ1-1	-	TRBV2	CASREGAPAATEAFF	TGTGCCAGCAGAGAGGGGGCGCCGGCGGCCACTGAAGCTTTCTTT
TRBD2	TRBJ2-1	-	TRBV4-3	CASSQGPQRDWDEQFF	TGCGCCAGCAGCCAAGGTCCCCAGCGGGACTGGGATGAGCAGTTCTTC
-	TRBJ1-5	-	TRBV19	CASSMPGRSNQPQHF	TGTGCCAGTAGTATGCCGGGAAGAAGCAATCAGCCCCAGCATTTT
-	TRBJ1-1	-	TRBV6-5	CASSYSGGMNTEAFF	TGTGCCAGCAGTTACTCGGGGGGAATGAACACTGAAGCTTTCTTT
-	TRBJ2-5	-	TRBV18	CASSSYQETQYF	TGTGCCAGCTCATCGTACCAAGAGACCCAGTACTTC
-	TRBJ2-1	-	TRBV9	CASSVGLNEQFF	TGTGCCAGCAGCGTAGGTCTCAATGAGCAGTTCTTC
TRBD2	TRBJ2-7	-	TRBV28	CASSGRDLFSYEQYF	TGTGCCAGCAGCGGGAGGGACCTCTTCTCCTACGAGCAGTACTTC
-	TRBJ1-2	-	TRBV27	CASRAGFDGYTF	TGTGCCAGCAGAGCAGGGTTCGATGGCTACACCTTC
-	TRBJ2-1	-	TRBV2	CASSDEAMGFF	TGTGCCAGCAGTGACGAGGCAATGGGGTTCTTC
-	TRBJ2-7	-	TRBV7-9	CASSLSWYEQYF	TGTGCCAGCAGCTTAAGCTGGTACGAGCAGTACTTC
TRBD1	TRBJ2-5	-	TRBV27	CASSLLRDREETQYF	TGTGCCAGCAGTTTATTGCGGGACAGGGAAGAGACCCAGTACTTC
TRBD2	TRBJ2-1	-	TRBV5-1	CASSPTSDLNEQFF	TGCGCCAGCAGCCCCACTAGCGACCTCAATGAGCAGTTCTTC